This T cell receptor beta chain was captured in a study of cytomegalovirus exposure and HLA in healthy donors. General observations from the study: The authors judged a highly shared variant cluster likely a sequencing artifact.

The V end was cut by 2 bases, the J end by 3 bases, with 13 bases between. Germline-derived CDR1 and CDR2 are MNHEY and SVGAGI. The CDR3 contains 15 residues. Details on this clone: Antigen specificity is unknown.

The PCR contained 60 Vbeta and 13 Jbeta primers. The data were produced by immunoSEQ multiplex PCR, yet TCRdb's version contains in-frame clones alone and is incomplete. The repertoire has nearly 110,000 clones, 65% to 85% of them found once; the top ten carry around 2.3%. Material: PBMCs. The source is a man aged 25 to 40 in good health and CMV-seronegative. This chain joins TRBV6-5 and TRBJ1-1, with a weak D call TRBD1 (5 bases). CDR3 amino acids: CASSYGPAGDTEAFF. As DNA, the CDR3 is TGTGCCAGCAGTTACGGCCCGGCGGGGGACACTGAAGCTTTCTTT.